The 8 T cell receptor beta chains below were found in one sample sequenced in a study of blood T cells in healthy people across ages. A second PCR of roughly 7 to 11 cycles used a sample-barcoded 5' primer and a J-beta primer mix. MiXCR, applied by TCRdb to the 5' RACE reads, yields one record per CDR3 protein. The profile shows roughly 1.7 million distinct CDR3 sequences, about 31% of them singletons. Sequencing was carried out using blood. All receptors derive from a woman in her 30s in good health.

This clonotype was seen a handful of times. The CDR3, as DNA: TGCAGTGCTTCTCGGGGGGTCCAAGAGACCCAGTACTTC. It translates to CSASRGVQETQYF. The rearrangement uses TRBV20-1 and TRBJ2-5; TRBD2 matches at 7 bases. Germline V gene sequence: CDR1 DFQATT, CDR2 SNEGSKA (reference sequence). The CDR3 has 13 residues. With 5 bases clipped from V and 1 base from J, the junction kept 4 bases outside the gene matches.

Written as DNA, the CDR3 is TGTGCCAGCAGTTACCGACTAGAGGCAGATACGCAGTATTTT. Translation: CASSYRLEADTQYF. The rearrangement links TRBV12-3 or TRBV12-4 to TRBJ2-3, with D tentatively TRBD2 (6 bases). Trimming took 4 bases from V and 4 from J, leaving 12 bases between them. There are 14 residues in the CDR3.

This sequence joins TRBV20-1 and TRBJ1-6; D perhaps matches TRBD1 (6 bases). The V end was cut by 1 base, the J end by 7 bases, with 14 bases between. Germline CDR1 DFQATT, CDR2 SNEGSKA (reference sequence). The CDR3 sequence is 15 residues long. This CDR3 reads CSARVTGGQNSPLHF. In DNA, the CDR3 is TGCAGTGCTAGAGTTACGGGGGGCCAAAATTCACCCCTCCACTTT.

This clonotype was detected a few times. CDR3 DNA: TGTGCCAGCACAGGGATAGGGCCTGAAGCTTTCTTT. Translating gives CASTGIGPEAFF. This chain links TRBV6-6 with TRBJ1-1; TRBD1 might be the D (5 bases). The CDR3 spans 12 residues. V lost 7 bases, J lost 6 bases, and 12 bases lay in between. The germline gives CDR1 MNHNY, CDR2 SVGAGI (reference sequence).

The rearrangement uses TRBV27 and TRBJ2-1, with a tentative D call TRBD1 (5 bases). V was clipped by 5 bases and J by 5 bases, with 13 bases between them. Per germline, CDR1 MNHEY and CDR2 SMNVEV (reference sequence). This CDR3 is built from 14 residues. This CDR3 is CASSVNTGNNEQFF. The CDR3 bases are TGTGCCAGCAGTGTAAACACAGGTAACAATGAGCAGTTCTTC.

V usage is TRBV5-8 and J usage is TRBJ2-1, with D possibly matching TRBD1 (6 bases). Deletions cut 1 base from V and 5 bases from J, with 10 bases between. The CDR3 loop spans 14 amino acids. Germline loops: CDR1 SGHTS, CDR2 YDEGEE. This CDR3 is CASSLTGPHNEQFF. The CDR3 DNA reads as TGTGCCAGCAGCTTGACAGGGCCCCACAATGAGCAGTTCTTC. The whole variable domain, filled in from reference TRBV5-8 and TRBJ2-1, reads EAGVTQSPTHLIKTRGQQATLRCSPISGHTSVYWYQQALGLGLQFLLWYDEGEERNRGNFPPRFSGRQFPNYSSELNVNALELEDSALYLCASSLTGPHNEQFFGPGTRLTVL.

This clonotype appeared a few times. The chain uses TRBV10-2 and TRBJ1-2; D unresolved. V was pared by 3 bases and J by 6 bases, with 11 bases between. The V gene's germline CDR1 is WSHSY and CDR2 SAAADI. This CDR3 region has 13 residues. The CDR3 loop is CASSETPGNGYTF. CDR3 DNA sequence: TGCGCCAGCAGTGAAACCCCGGGGAATGGCTACACCTTC.

The rearrangement links TRBV4-1 to TRBJ2-1; TRBD2 is a possible D gene (5 bases). The germline V and J ends were trimmed by 1 base and 9 bases, with 10 bases remaining between them. Germline CDR1 reads MGHRA; CDR2 reads YSYEKL. This CDR3 is 13 amino acids long. CDR3 nucleotides: TGCGCCAGCAGCCAAGTAGTTGGGAGTGAGCAGTTCTTC. This gives the protein CASSQVVGSEQFF.